A single sample is the source of the 25 T cell receptor beta chains below, sequenced in a study of PD-L1 blockade in urothelial cancer. Measured with immunoSEQ multiplex PCR; TCRdb has only the in-frame clones, and not every one. Of 90,000 or so clones in the sample, 90% were seen once. Noted time point: pretreatment peripheral blood. The sample was PBMCs, taken around atezolizumab (anti-PD-L1) treatment. All receptors derive from a man in his sixties with urothelial cancer.

The chain couples TRBV10-3 to TRBJ1-2, with TRBD1 matching 8 bases. There are 16 residues in the CDR3. The germline V gene has CDR1 ENHRY and CDR2 SYGVKD. Trimming took 10 bases from V and 2 from J; bases not matched to a gene: 15. CDR3 residues: CATASSDRGVNYGYTF. CDR3 sequence (DNA): TGTGCCACCGCAAGCTCCGACAGGGGTGTCAACTATGGCTACACCTTC.

This rearrangement joins TRBV5-1 to TRBJ1-1; 12 nucleotides match TRBD1. CDR3 length equals 17 residues. Germline assignment: CDR1 SGHRS and CDR2 YFSETQ. V was clipped by 5 bases and J by 3 bases; unmatched bases: 11. CDR3 amino acids: CASRAGTGGYGDTEAFF. DNA for the CDR3: TGCGCCAGCAGGGCCGGGACAGGGGGCTACGGGGACACTGAAGCTTTCTTT.

The rearrangement uses TRBV5-4 and TRBJ1-2, with D possibly TRBD1 on 5 matching bases. V shed 7 bases and J shed 2 bases, with 18 bases lying between them. Germline-derived CDR1 and CDR2 are SGHNT and YYREEE (reference sequence). The CDR3 runs to 15 residues. This CDR3 is CASRAGGEVNYGYTF. In nucleotides, the CDR3 is TGTGCCAGCCGCGCCGGGGGAGAAGTAAACTATGGCTACACCTTC.

This rearrangement joins TRBV11-1 to TRBJ2-5, with 7 bases lining up with TRBD1. J lost 3 bases, V lost 1 base, and 2 bases had no gene match. In germline, CDR1 is SGHAT, CDR2 FQDESV (reference sequence). The CDR3 has 14 residues. The CDR3 DNA reads as TGTGCCAGCAGCTTAGGACAGGGAGAAGAGACCCAGTACTTC. Protein product: CASSLGQGEETQYF.

This sequence joins TRBV4-2 and TRBJ2-3; 10 bases agree with TRBD2. V lost 1 base to trimming and J lost 0 bases; unmatched junction nucleotides: 4. This CDR3 spans 17 amino acids. Germline V gives CDR1 LGHNA, CDR2 YNFKEQ. CDR3 bases: TGTGCCAGCAGCCAAGCTCCGGGACTAGCGAGCACAGATACGCAGTATTTT. Its translation: CASSQAPGLASTDTQYF.

The rearrangement joins TRBV5-4 to TRBJ2-3; possibly TRBD1 for D (5 bases). CDR1 and CDR2 (germline): SGHNT, YYREEE (reference sequence). CDR3 length: 14 amino acids. V was shortened by 4 bases and J by 2 bases, with 11 bases between the two germline ends. This CDR3 is CASSKTEYTDTQYF. The CDR3 DNA is TGTGCCAGCAGCAAGACAGAGTACACAGATACGCAGTATTTT.

The chain joins TRBV21-1 to TRBJ2-7; TRBD1 is the table's D call and was not checked against the DNA. TRBV21-1 is noted as a pseudogene. The CDR3 contains 16 residues. CDR3 in amino acids: CASSNKLGHRYYEQYF. The CDR3 coding sequence is TGTGCCAGCAGTAATAAACTGGGGCATCGTTACTACGAGCAGTACTTC.

The chain carries TRBV4-2 and TRBJ2-7; unclear D gene. Germline CDR1 is LGHNA and CDR2 is YNFKEQ. The CDR3 contains 12 residues. V lost 1 base and J 5 bases, leaving 6 bases between the germline ends. CDR3 in amino acids: CASSQVRDEQYF. The CDR3 DNA reads as TGTGCCAGCAGCCAAGTGAGAGACGAGCAGTACTTC.

The J gene is TRBJ1-1, the V gene TRBV6-7; D gene unclear. TRBV6-7 is an open reading frame, and its role is uncertain. This CDR3 region has 11 residues. V dropped 4 bases and J dropped 7 bases, with 7 bases sitting between them. The CDR3, as DNA: TGTGCCAGCAGTTTACAGAATGAAGCTTTCTTT. This sequence encodes CASSLQNEAFF.

The V gene is TRBV9, the J gene TRBJ2-1; D is uncertain. This CDR3 is 14 amino acids long. Trimming left V 7 bases short and J 0 bases short, with 11 bases between. Germline-derived CDR1 and CDR2 are SGDLS and YYNGEE. The CDR3 nucleotides read TGTGCCAGCGCGGATGCCTACTCCTACAATGAGCAGTTCTTC. It yields the protein CASADAYSYNEQFF.

The chain employs TRBV5-1 and TRBJ2-5; D gene ambiguous. This CDR3 region has 13 residues. V was pared by 3 bases and J by 2 bases, with 8 bases between. CDR1 is SGHRS, CDR2 YFSETQ, per germline. Here the CDR3 DNA reads TGCGCCAGCAGCTCAGTTCCTCAAGAGACCCAGTACTTC. It is translated as CASSSVPQETQYF.

The chain uses TRBV5-1 and TRBJ1-1; maybe TRBD1 (5 bases). CDR3 length: 14 residues. CDR1 is SGHRS, CDR2 YFSETQ, per germline. Deletions cut 0 bases from V and 5 bases from J, with 11 bases between. CDR3 region: CASSLGGAGTEAFF. CDR3 in DNA: TGCGCCAGCAGCTTGGGTGGGGCAGGAACTGAAGCTTTCTTT.

The count of this clone is one. V is TRBV7-2 and J is TRBJ2-1, with D perhaps TRBD2 (6 bases). This CDR3 spans 16 amino acids. Germline V CDR1 and CDR2: SGHTA, FQGNSA. Trimming cost V 4 bases and J 3 bases, with 16 bases left between them. This chain's CDR3 is CASSSYPVGGYNEQFF. CDR3 sequence (DNA): TGTGCCAGCAGCTCCTATCCGGTCGGGGGCTACAATGAGCAGTTCTTC.

This clone was recorded once. For the CDR3, the DNA is TGTGCCAGCAGCTTAGCGTCGGGGAATAGCGAGCAGTACTTC. As protein: CASSLASGNSEQYF. The chain uses TRBV7-2 and TRBJ2-7, with D possibly matching TRBD2 (5 bases). Between the trimmed V and J ends, which lost 0 bases and 6 bases, there was a span of 12 bases. Germline CDR1 and CDR2: SGHTA and FQGNSA. The CDR3 is 14 residues long.

The V and J genes are TRBV19 and TRBJ2-3, with 10 bases aligning to TRBD2. J was trimmed by 2 bases and V by 4 bases; bases with no gene match: 6. The CDR3 consists of 16 residues. Germline assignment: CDR1 LNHDA and CDR2 SQIVND (reference sequence). The CDR3 region is CASSTRTSGNTDTQYF. The CDR3 DNA reads as TGTGCCAGTAGTACCCGGACTAGCGGAAACACAGATACGCAGTATTTT.

V and J are TRBV19 and TRBJ2-1, with TRBD2 identical over 7 bases. The CDR3 consists of 15 residues. The trim removed 7 bases at V and 3 bases at J, leaving 9 bases unmatched. From germline, CDR1 is LNHDA and CDR2 SQIVND (reference sequence). CDR3 coding DNA: TGTGCCAGTAACTCGGGGTTAGCGGGCTACAATGAGCAGTTCTTC. This sequence encodes CASNSGLAGYNEQFF.

Comment on this clone: One junction end disagrees with the germline gene, perhaps due to a read error. Different DNA sequences within this sample yield the same CDR3. V is TRBV5-1 and J is TRBJ1-2, with 7 bases matching TRBD1. The CDR3 sequence is 12 residues long. The germline CDR1 and CDR2 sequences are SGHRS and YFSETQ. The CDR3 spells CASSFTGEGYTF. The CDR3 DNA is TGTGCCAGCAGCTTTACAGGGGAAGGCTACACCTTC.

This rearrangement joins TRBV6-6 to TRBJ2-7, with 9 bases that match TRBD1. CDR3 size: 15 residues. Losses at the gene ends were 6 bases for V and 2 bases for J; bases not matched to a gene: 8. Germline V gives CDR1 MNHNY, CDR2 SVGAGI (reference sequence). The CDR3 region has the DNA TGTGCCAGCAGCCACCAGACAGGGGGACCCTACGAGCAGTACTTC. Amino acid sequence: CASSHQTGGPYEQYF.

The chain joins TRBV29-1 to TRBJ1-2; unclear D gene. Germline V lookup: CDR1 SQVTM, CDR2 ANQGSEA. The CDR3 consists of 13 residues. V lost 2 bases and J lost 7, with 14 bases in between. The CDR3 sequence: CSVETALPGGYTF. The CDR3 DNA reads as TGCAGCGTTGAAACGGCCCTCCCGGGTGGCTACACCTTC.

The chain links TRBV27 to TRBJ2-3; TRBD1 aligns across 9 bases. Germline assignment: CDR1 MNHEY and CDR2 SMNVEV (reference sequence). V was clipped by 4 bases and J by 2 bases; unmatched bases: 10. The CDR3 is 17 amino acids. CDR3 bases: TGTGCCAGCAGTTACCGCAAACAGGGGGCCTTCACAGATACGCAGTATTTT. It encodes CASSYRKQGAFTDTQYF.

This chain links TRBV2 with TRBJ1-1, with 7 bases matching TRBD1. Germline CDR1 and CDR2: SNHLY and FYNNEI. V lost 6 bases to trimming and J lost 4 bases; unmatched junction nucleotides: 8. The CDR3 has 14 residues. For the CDR3, the DNA is TGTGCCAGCAGGAAGGACAGGCTGGGCACTGAAGCTTTCTTT. Protein: CASRKDRLGTEAFF. Full variable domain (rest looked up from reference TRBV2 and TRBJ1-1): EPEVTQTPSHQVTQMGQEVILRCVPISNHLYFYWYRQILGQKVEFLVSFYNNEISEKSEIFDDQFSVERPDGSNFTLKIRSTKLEDSAMYFCASRKDRLGTEAFFGQGTRLTVV.

V gene TRBV7-2 combines with J gene TRBJ1-4; D is possibly TRBD1 (5 bases). Trimming pared 1 base from V and 7 bases from J, leaving 19 bases between. This CDR3 comprises 17 residues. Germline CDR1 and CDR2: SGHTA and FQGNSA. The CDR3 DNA is TGTGCCAGCAGCTTAGGGGGGGTCCGAATAGAGTTTGAAAAACTGTTTTTT. The encoded protein is CASSLGGVRIEFEKLFF.

The chain joins TRBV11-2 to TRBJ2-1; 12 bases agree with TRBD2. Germline V gene sequence: CDR1 SGHAT, CDR2 FQNNGV. This CDR3 contains 15 residues. The V segment lost 6 bases and the J segment 4 bases; nucleotides outside the gene matches: 4. The CDR3 DNA follows: TGTGCCAGCAGTGGCGGACTAGCGGGGTACAATGAGCAGTTCTTC. This codes for CASSGGLAGYNEQFF.

This chain joins TRBV13 and TRBJ2-3, with D unclear. This CDR3 contains 14 residues. Germline V gene data show CDR1 as PRHDT and CDR2 as FYEKMQ (reference sequence). V was shortened by 4 bases and J by 4 bases, with 12 bases between the two germline ends. CDR3 sequence reads: CASSSIMSADTQYF. As DNA, the CDR3 is TGTGCCAGCAGCTCAATTATGAGCGCAGATACGCAGTATTTT.

The table lists this clone with a count of one. The chain employs TRBV2 and TRBJ1-2, with 9 bases identical to TRBD1. Germline V CDR1 and CDR2: SNHLY, FYNNEI. The CDR3 consists of 14 residues. After removal of 5 bases from V and 2 bases from J, the junction contained 3 bases not matched to a gene. CDR3 DNA: TGTGCCAGCAGTCTACAGGGGGCCAACTATGGCTACACCTTC. Its protein product is CASSLQGANYGYTF.